The T cell receptor beta chain under discussion was sequenced for a study of T cells in narcolepsy. General study findings and limits: Comparing one patient's CSF and blood CD4+ clonotypes highlighted HCRT- and TRIB2-specific autoreactive clonotypes. Autoreactive clonotypes reportedly recurred in blood of same and different patients, not controls.

Only in-frame clones appear in the TCRdb table, and some are missing; sequencing was by immunoSEQ multiplex PCR. The sample yields fewer than 15,000 clones, roughly nine tenths seen once. Notes on this clone: Its antigen is unidentified.

The CDR3 sequence is 15 residues long. V was pared by 0 bases and J by 2 bases, with 11 bases between. Germline lookup yields CDR1 SGDLS and CDR2 YYNGEE. The gene calls are TRBV9 and TRBJ1-2; no clear D. The sequence was obtained from a human donor with narcolepsy. Sequencing input: CD45RA- memory CD4+ T cells from PBMCs. In nucleotides, the CDR3 is TGTGCCAGCAGCGTAGAGCTAGGTTCGAACTATGGCTACACCTTC. Translation gives CASSVELGSNYGYTF.